The sample holds a few counts of the clone carrying this T cell receptor (beta chain). Its target is not known. Ophthalmopathy cases met thresholds of Clinical Activity Score at least 3, NOSPECS grade at least 4 and duration under 3 months. On the basis of clinical symptoms, serum thyroxine and TRAb, thyroid ultrasound and orbital computed tomography, diagnoses were made. V lost 2 bases, J lost 6 bases, and 5 bases stayed unmatched. This CDR3 has 13 residues. Germline V gene sequence: CDR1 DFQATT, CDR2 SNEGSKA (reference sequence). This sample stems from a study of T cells in Graves' hyperthyroidism and ophthalmopathy. General study findings and limits: Most clonotypes expanded in the thyroid (above 0.001) were also present in blood. By a 13 V-J model, ophthalmopathy was set apart from stable hyperthyroidism.

Amplification of TCR beta CDR3 regions used RNA as the template. TCR CDR3 regions were first amplified by RT-PCR with HTBI primers. TCRdb re-derived calls from the multiplex PCR reads in MiXCR, one entry per CDR3 protein. The sample shows hundreds of thousands of distinct CDR3 sequences, approximately 14% of them seen only once. The clonotype comes from a woman aged 50 to 60 with Graves' ophthalmopathy. The chain recombines TRBV20-1 with TRBJ1-1, with 8 bases fitting TRBD1. Specimen: blood. The chain's CDR3 is CSARSDRGAEAFF. In nucleotides, the CDR3 is TGCAGTGCTAGATCCGACAGGGGAGCTGAAGCTTTCTTT.